Listed below are T cell receptor beta chains from one sample, sequenced in a study of T cell responses to AZD1222 COVID-19 vaccine. Sequencing used immunoSEQ multiplex PCR; TCRdb keeps in-frame clones, though not all of them. The sample has under 60,000 clones; about 81% are singletons. This specimen consisted of peripheral blood, obtained on day 0 of AZD1222 vaccination. These TCRs come from an adult in good health. Each CDR3 is given without its conserved first and last residue.

ASSDPGQGTYGYT TRBJ1-2 TRBV9
AWSVRSGGNTEAF TRBJ1-1 TRBV30
SVRQGASDTQY TRBJ2-3 TRBV29-1
SVEGHKNTGELF TRBJ2-2 TRBV29-1
ATSRDLGEQY TRBJ2-7 TRBV15
ASSQGRGNEQF TRBJ2-1 TRBV4-1
ATQDRHSGNTIY TRBJ1-3 TRBV19
ASSRRQPRTEAF TRBJ1-1 TRBV3-1/TRBV3-2
ASRPGQVLYYGYT TRBJ1-2 TRBV6-6
SVRREGDTQY TRBJ2-3 TRBV29-1
ASRGSVWTEAF TRBJ1-1 TRBV28
ASSWGQGDAYGYT TRBJ1-2 TRBV6-5
ASSIKRTDEQF TRBJ2-1 TRBV12-3/TRBV12-4
ASSEQGLEEQY TRBJ2-7 TRBV12-3/TRBV12-4
ASSELQAGRNTIY TRBJ1-3 TRBV2
ASIPDRGFNTEAF TRBJ1-1 TRBV25-1
ASSLAGVGNEQF TRBJ2-1 TRBV7-2
ASSLTVASYEQY TRBJ2-7 TRBV4-3
AWSGGQGLLYT TRBJ1-2 TRBV30
ATSRGQLSGNTIY TRBJ1-3 TRBV15
ASSMGRRQEDEKLF TRBJ1-4 TRBV19
ASSLVVQGTGYT TRBJ1-2 TRBV7-8
ASSLTDTSSYNEQF TRBJ2-1 TRBV5-8
ASSAGTGGLEQY TRBJ2-7 TRBV10-1
ASSSRGTSGGSEQY TRBJ2-7 TRBV7-2
AWETQY TRBJ2-5 TRBV19
ASSERPQGTEAF TRBJ1-1 TRBV6-1
ASSDLGEQY TRBJ2-7 TRBV5-1
ATSTWGDREGYT TRBJ1-2 TRBV15
ASARWEETQY TRBJ2-5 TRBV12-5
ASSEGGTTEAF TRBJ1-1 TRBV7-3
ASSGAGTGGYEQY TRBJ2-7 TRBV18
ASSQGGVDTGELF TRBJ2-2 TRBV28
ASSSIGRNTEAF TRBJ1-1 TRBV7-9
AISAGTGGTNEQF TRBJ2-1 TRBV10-3
ASSYQGGPYGYT TRBJ1-2 TRBV6-5
ASSQAGLAGGDTQY TRBJ2-3 TRBV4-3
ASSPRGDRGRQPQH TRBJ1-5 TRBV27
ASSLDVGNYGYT TRBJ1-2 TRBV7-2
AWSPKGGEPRNYGYT TRBJ1-2 TRBV30
ASSQDSMAGTGELF TRBJ2-2 TRBV3-1/TRBV3-2
ASSPLADGNSPLH TRBJ1-6 TRBV5-1
ASIPHGGGTEAF TRBJ1-1 TRBV28
ASSRLREDSQY TRBJ2-3 TRBV18
IVGMALNTEAF TRBJ1-1 TRBV29-1
SAKDRLEAF TRBJ1-1 TRBV20-1
ASSSRTSGGRGTGELF TRBJ2-2 TRBV7-9
ASSLVSGRDSPLH TRBJ1-6 TRBV7-2
SVAGQGGATNEKLF TRBJ1-4 TRBV29-1
ASSSIRTEAF TRBJ1-1 TRBV21-1